This TCR beta chain derives from a study of blood T cell repertoires in COVID-19 (TCRdb year 2020). Study-level background: The collaborator samples originated in the United States, Italy and Spain and spanned the acute and convalescent phases of COVID-19. The prospective study material was composed of cDNA or gDNA derived from T cells, B-cell-depleted T cells, or PBMCs. Deeply sampled blood TCRbeta repertoires from subjects exposed to, actively infected with, or recovered from COVID-19 were included in the dataset. The repertoires were released in a freely available public database intended as a resource for research on the immune response to SARS-CoV-2. The samples were drawn from the first 160 participants of the ongoing ImmuneRACE study and from 1,254 subjects provided by 6 global collaborators. Nearly every sample came with metadata listing a de-identified subject ID, COVID-19 status, age in years and sex. Where HLA class I and class II types were available, the types were taken from metadata supplied by the sample provider, not from assay-based typing.

The immunoSEQ Assay, a bias-controlled multiplex PCR, was used to amplify TCRbeta CDR3 regions from genomic DNA. In the original analysis: Nucleated cell counts per sample were estimated from amplification of reference gene primers within the assay. To quantify the absolute abundance of each unique TCRbeta CDR3 rearrangement, sequence reads were collapsed and filtered. For each sample, productive Simpson clonality was calculated as the square root of Simpson's diversity index over productive rearrangements. TCRdb retrieved this table from immuneACCESS and kept in-frame rearrangements only. Not all clones are present; in checked studies, unresolved V genes account for under half, and no reason is known for the remainder. V and J calls and clone size follow that table, whereas D and trimming were derived from the DNA. The sample table shows about 140,000 clones, and 84% are seen once. Around 9.5% of the sample lies in the top ten.

At one collaborating source in Seattle, patients were enrolled during active infection and were followed longitudinally through the course of disease. Whole blood was collected in K2EDTA tubes by collaborating institutions according to the institutions' own protocols. Collaborator samples were shipped for TCRbeta analysis as frozen whole blood, isolated PBMCs, or DNA extracted from either sample type. Including cysteine and phenylalanine, the CDR3 has 16 amino acids. The entry retains the CDR3 DNA only, 48 bases that are in frame from base 1. Germline trimming amounts to 9 bases on V and 6 bases on J, with 9 as the count of junction bases outside the gene matches. As encoded in the germline V gene (reference sequence), CDR1 is LGHDT while CDR2 is YNNKEL. What the work shows at the level of the full study, not this receptor alone: The amount of clinical and demographic metadata varied by source and participant and was provided uncurated.

Remarks on this clone: No cognate antigen has been identified for it. The input lacks base qualities; no much larger clone sits a single base away.

Source material: peripheral blood. This chain joins TRBV3-1 (or the pseudogene TRBV3-2) to TRBJ2-2; the central 14 bases match TRBD2. The origin of this receptor is a man younger than 45 with COVID-19, enrolled during active disease. The sequenced DNA is TGTGCCAGTTCATCCGGGACTAGCGGGAGCCCCGGGGAGCTGTTTTTT. Its amino acids are CASSSGTSGSPGELFF.